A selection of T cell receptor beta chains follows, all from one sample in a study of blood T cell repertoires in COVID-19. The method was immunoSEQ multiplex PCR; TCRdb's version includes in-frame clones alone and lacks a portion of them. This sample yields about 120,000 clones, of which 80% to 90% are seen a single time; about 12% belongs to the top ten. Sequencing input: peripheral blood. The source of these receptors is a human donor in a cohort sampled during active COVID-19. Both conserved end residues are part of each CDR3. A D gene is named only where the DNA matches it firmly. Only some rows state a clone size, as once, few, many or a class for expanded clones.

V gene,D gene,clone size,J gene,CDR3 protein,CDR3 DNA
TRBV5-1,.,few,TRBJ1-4,CASKQDATNEKLFF,TGCGCCAGCAAACAGGATGCAACTAATGAAAAACTGTTTTTT
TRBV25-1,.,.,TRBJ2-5,CASSELGFDSQETQYF,TGTGCCAGCAGTGAATTGGGATTTGACAGTCAAGAGACCCAGTACTTC
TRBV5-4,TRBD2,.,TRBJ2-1,CASSEFAPSGGILSYNEQFF,TGTGCCAGCAGCGAGTTCGCCCCTAGCGGGGGGATTCTATCCTACAATGAGCAGTTCTTC
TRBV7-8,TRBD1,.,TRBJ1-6,CASSSGQGGNNSPLHF,TGTGCCAGCAGCTCGGGACAGGGGGGGAATAATTCACCCCTCCACTTT
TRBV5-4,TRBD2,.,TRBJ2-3,CASSPGTSGTDTQYF,TGTGCCAGCAGCCCGGGGACTAGCGGAACAGATACGCAGTATTTT
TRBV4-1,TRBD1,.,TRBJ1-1,CASSQTQGAWNTEAFF,TGCGCCAGCAGCCAGACCCAGGGGGCCTGGAACACTGAAGCTTTCTTT
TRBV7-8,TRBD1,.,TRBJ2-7,CASRRGTGGREQYF,TGTGCCAGCAGGCGAGGGACAGGGGGGCGCGAGCAGTACTTC
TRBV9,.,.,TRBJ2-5,CASSPEGGETQYF,TGCGCCAGCAGCCCTGAGGGCGGAGAGACCCAGTACTTC
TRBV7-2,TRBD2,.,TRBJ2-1,CASSPRGVIYNEQFF,TGTGCCAGCAGCCCACGGGGGGTGATCTACAATGAGCAGTTCTTC
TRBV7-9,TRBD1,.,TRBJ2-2,CASSPDRATGELFF,TGTGCCAGCAGCCCAGACAGGGCCACCGGGGAGCTGTTTTTT
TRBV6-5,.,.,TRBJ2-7,CATNPGRFFSYEQYF,TGTGCCACCAACCCCGGCAGGTTTTTCTCCTACGAGCAGTACTTC
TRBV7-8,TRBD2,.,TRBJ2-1,CASSQGTSGGREEQFF,TGTGCCAGCAGCCAAGGGACTAGCGGGGGGAGGGAGGAGCAGTTCTTC
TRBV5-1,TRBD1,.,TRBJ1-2,CASSLAGTGVLMSGYTF,TGCGCCAGCAGCTTGGCCGGGACAGGGGTTCTAATGAGTGGCTACACCTTC
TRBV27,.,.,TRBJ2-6,CASSLVFSGANVLTF,TGTGCCAGCAGTTTAGTCTTCTCTGGGGCCAACGTCCTGACTTTC
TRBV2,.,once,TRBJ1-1,CASSAWGQNTEAFF,TGTGCCAGCAGTGCCTGGGGCCAAAACACTGAAGCTTTCTTT
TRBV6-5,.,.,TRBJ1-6,CASRDSNSPLHF,TGTGCCAGCAGGGACAGTAATTCACCCCTCCACTTT
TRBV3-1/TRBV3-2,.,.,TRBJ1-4,CASSQDLREKLFF,TGTGCCAGCAGCCAAGACTTGAGGGAAAAACTGTTTTTT
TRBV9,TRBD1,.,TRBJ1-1,CASSAGQGYTEAFF,TGTGCCAGCAGCGCCGGACAGGGGTACACTGAAGCTTTCTTT
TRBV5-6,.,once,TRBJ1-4,CASSFRGGQNNEKLFF,TGTGCCAGCAGCTTCCGAGGCGGGCAGAATAATGAAAAACTGTTTTTT
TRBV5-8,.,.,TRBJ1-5,CASSLAQGSHRRNQPQHF,TGTGCCAGCAGCTTGGCCCAGGGTTCCCACCGCCGCAATCAGCCCCAGCATTTT
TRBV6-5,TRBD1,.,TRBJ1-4,CASSYQGAVSEKLFF,TGTGCCAGCAGTTATCAGGGGGCAGTGAGTGAAAAACTGTTTTTT
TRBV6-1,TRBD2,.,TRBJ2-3,CASSGPGLVTSTDTQYF,TGTGCCAGCAGTGGCCCGGGACTAGTCACTAGCACAGATACGCAGTATTTT
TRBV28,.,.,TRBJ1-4,CASSMTGDSHEKLFF,TGTGCCAGCAGCATGACAGGCGATTCTCATGAAAAACTGTTTTTT
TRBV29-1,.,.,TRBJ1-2,CSVEGPGGYTF,TGCAGCGTTGAAGGTCCTGGCGGCTACACCTTC
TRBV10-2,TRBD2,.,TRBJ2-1,CASSEPGLAGAGSSYNEQFF,TGCGCCAGCAGTGAGCCAGGACTAGCGGGGGCCGGGAGCTCCTACAATGAGCAGTTCTTC
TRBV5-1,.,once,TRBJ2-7,CASSLAGLAGPNYEQYF,TGCGCCAGCAGCTTGGCGGGATTGGCAGGTCCCAACTACGAGCAGTACTTC
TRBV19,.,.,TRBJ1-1,CASSIGSGTSTEAFF,TGTGCCAGTAGTATAGGGAGCGGGACGAGCACTGAAGCTTTCTTT
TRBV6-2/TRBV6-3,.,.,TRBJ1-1,CASSSGLRLYTEAFF,TGTGCCAGCAGTTCGGGACTCCGGCTCTACACTGAAGCTTTCTTT
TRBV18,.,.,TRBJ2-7,CASSPPGSGSPYEQYF,TGTGCCAGCTCACCACCGGGCTCGGGGTCGCCCTACGAGCAGTACTTC
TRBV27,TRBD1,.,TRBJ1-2,CASSSQGAEGYGYTF,TGTGCCAGCAGTTCACAGGGGGCAGAAGGCTATGGCTACACCTTC
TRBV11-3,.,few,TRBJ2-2,CASSARLSGELFF,TGTGCCAGCAGCGCCAGACTCTCCGGGGAGCTGTTTTTT
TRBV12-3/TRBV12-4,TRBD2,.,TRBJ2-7,CASRVAGAYEQYF,TGTGCCAGCAGGGTAGCGGGGGCCTACGAGCAGTACTTC
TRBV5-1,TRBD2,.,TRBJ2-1,CASSTSSGGPVNEQFF,TGCGCCAGCAGCACATCTAGCGGGGGGCCTGTCAATGAGCAGTTCTTC
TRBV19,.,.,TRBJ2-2,CASSISQRSFFGELFF,TGTGCCAGTAGTATAAGTCAAAGGAGTTTCTTCGGGGAGCTGTTTTTT
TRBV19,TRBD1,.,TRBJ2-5,CASSMLSGTGGETQYF,TGTGCCAGTAGTATGCTTTCTGGGACAGGGGGCGAGACCCAGTACTTC
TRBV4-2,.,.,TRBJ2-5,CAGSQEIGETQYF,TGTGCCGGCAGCCAAGAGATCGGAGAGACCCAGTACTTC
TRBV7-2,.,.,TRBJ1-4,CASSLQGSNEKLFF,TGTGCCAGCAGCTTGCAGGGAAGTAATGAAAAACTGTTTTTT
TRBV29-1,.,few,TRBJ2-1,CSVAPSLQDEQFF,TGCAGCGTTGCCCCCTCCCTACAGGATGAGCAGTTCTTC
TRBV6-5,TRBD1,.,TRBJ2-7,CASNVDRGSYEQYF,TGTGCCAGCAACGTGGACAGGGGGAGTTACGAGCAGTACTTC
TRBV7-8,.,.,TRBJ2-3,CASTTRGMTSTDTQYF,TGTGCCAGCACCACCCGGGGGATGACTAGCACAGATACGCAGTATTTT
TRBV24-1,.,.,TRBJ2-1,CATSAPTRNQNEQFF,TGTGCCACCAGTGCCCCGACAAGGAATCAGAATGAGCAGTTCTTC
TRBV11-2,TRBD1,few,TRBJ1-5,CASSGTDDQPQHF,TGTGCCAGCAGTGGGACAGATGATCAGCCCCAGCATTTT
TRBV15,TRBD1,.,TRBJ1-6,CATSRQGAGNSPLHF,TGTGCCACCAGCAGACAGGGGGCTGGGAATTCACCCCTCCACTTT
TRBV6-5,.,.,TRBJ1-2,CASVGGHDGYGYTF,TGTGCCAGTGTCGGGGGGCACGACGGGTATGGCTACACCTTC
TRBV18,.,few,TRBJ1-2,CASSPGGDYGYTF,TGTGCCAGCTCCCCCGGGGGAGACTATGGCTACACCTTC
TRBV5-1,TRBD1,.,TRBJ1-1,CASSFQGGNTEAFF,TGCGCCAGCAGCTTCCAGGGGGGTAACACTGAAGCTTTCTTT
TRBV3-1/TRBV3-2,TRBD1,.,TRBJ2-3,CASRIGQDTDTQYF,TGTGCCAGCAGAATCGGACAGGACACAGATACGCAGTATTTT
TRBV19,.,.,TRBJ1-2,CASHGAAYGYTF,TGTGCCAGTCATGGGGCGGCCTATGGCTACACCTTC
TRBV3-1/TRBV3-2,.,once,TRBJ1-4,CASSQEWGGRVKLFF,TGTGCCAGCAGCCAAGAATGGGGGGGCCGCGTAAAACTGTTTTTT
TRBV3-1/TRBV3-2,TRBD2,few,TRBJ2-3,CASSRGTSASQYF,TGTGCCAGCAGCCGAGGGACTAGCGCTTCGCAGTATTTT
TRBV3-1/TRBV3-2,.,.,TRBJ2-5,CASSSTEVETQYF,TGTGCCAGCAGCTCTACCGAGGTAGAGACCCAGTACTTC
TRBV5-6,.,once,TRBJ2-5,CASSPGRTIQETQYF,TGTGCCAGCAGCCCGGGACGGACTATTCAAGAGACCCAGTACTTC
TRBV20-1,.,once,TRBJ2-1,CSASAADAGYSSYNEQFF,TGCAGTGCTAGTGCGGCGGACGCGGGATATAGCTCCTACAATGAGCAGTTCTTC
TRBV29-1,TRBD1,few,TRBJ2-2,CSATGGGTGELFF,TGCAGCGCGACAGGGGGCGGTACCGGGGAGCTGTTTTTT
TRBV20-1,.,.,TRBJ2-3,CSARRGDTQYF,TGCAGTGCTAGGCGGGGAGATACGCAGTATTTT
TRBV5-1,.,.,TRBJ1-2,CASSLAGGRGIGYTF,TGCGCCAGCAGCTTGGCTGGAGGACGTGGGATTGGCTACACCTTC
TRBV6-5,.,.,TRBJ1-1,CASSPRRQRNTEAFF,TGTGCCAGCAGTCCTAGACGCCAAAGGAACACTGAAGCTTTCTTT